This TCR beta chain was observed in a study of CD8+ T cells in alopecia areata. Points from the study as a whole: In scalp, tofacitinib significantly decreased clonality and expanded CD8+ clones among the top 100.

A remark on this clone: As yet, its antigen is unknown. The sample contains more than one DNA sequence encoding this CDR3.

cDNA reverse transcribed from extracted RNA served as the sequencing template. The table came from immunoSEQ multiplex PCR; TCRdb's copy has only in-frame clones and leaves some out. The sample contains 200,000 or so clones, about three fifths of which appear only once. Per the germline V gene, CDR1 is LGHNA and CDR2 is YSLEER. Trimming left V 0 bases short and J 1 base short, with 6 bases between. CDR3 size: 14 residues. As for treatment: oral pan-JAK inhibitor, 5-10 mg twice daily. The chain has TRBV4-3 and TRBJ1-1, with unresolved D. The specimen was CD4+ T cells sorted from blood, collected at week 24, from a patient treated with tofacitinib. This clonotype was obtained from a human donor with alopecia areata. For the CDR3, the DNA is TGCGCCAGCAGCCAAGATCGGGGGAACACTGAAGCTTTCTTT. The encoded protein is CASSQDRGNTEAFF.